In its sample, the clone carrying this TCR beta chain was seen many times. What it binds is unknown. Samples each had at least 5 micrograms of total RNA extracted. There are 13 residues in the CDR3. The V end lost 5 bases, the J end lost 6 bases, and 11 bases lay between the germline ends. Germline CDR1 reads SEHNR; CDR2 reads FQNEAQ (reference sequence). PCR was performed a second time for roughly 7 to 12 cycles using a sample-barcoded 5' primer and a J-beta primer mix. TCRdb re-called the 5' RACE reads through MiXCR, storing one row per CDR3 protein. The profile shows 600,000 or so distinct CDR3 sequences, approximately 30% of them singletons. The data were obtained in a study of blood T cells in healthy people across ages. General study points: PBMCs that were unsorted prevented a conclusive naive versus antigen-experienced comparison.

This TCR derives from a woman older than 75 in good health. This chain connects TRBV7-9 to TRBJ2-1; D ambiguous. Sequences were obtained from blood. CDR3 sequence: CASSPWVANEQFF. For the CDR3, the DNA is TGTGCCAGCAGCCCCTGGGTCGCCAATGAGCAGTTCTTC.